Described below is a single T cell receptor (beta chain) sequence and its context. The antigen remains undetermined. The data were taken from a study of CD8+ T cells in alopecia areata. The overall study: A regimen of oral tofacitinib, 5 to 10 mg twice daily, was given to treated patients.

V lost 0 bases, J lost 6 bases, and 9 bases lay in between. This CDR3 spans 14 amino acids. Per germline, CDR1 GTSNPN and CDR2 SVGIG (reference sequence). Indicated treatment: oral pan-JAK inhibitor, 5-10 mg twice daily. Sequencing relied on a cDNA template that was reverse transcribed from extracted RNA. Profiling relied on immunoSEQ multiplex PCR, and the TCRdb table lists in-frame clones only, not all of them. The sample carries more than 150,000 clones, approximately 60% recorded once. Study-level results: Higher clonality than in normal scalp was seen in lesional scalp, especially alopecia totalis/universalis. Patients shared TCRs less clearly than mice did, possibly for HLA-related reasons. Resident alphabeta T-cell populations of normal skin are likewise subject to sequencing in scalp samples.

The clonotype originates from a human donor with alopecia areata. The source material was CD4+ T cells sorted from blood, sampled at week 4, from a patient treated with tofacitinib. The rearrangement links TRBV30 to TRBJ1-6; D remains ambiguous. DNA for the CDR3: TGTGCCTGGAGTGTAACCACAGCTAATTCACCCCTCCACTTT. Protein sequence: CAWSVTTANSPLHF.